This T cell receptor beta chain was documented in a study of T cell responses to AZD1222 COVID-19 vaccine. Study results and caveats: Donors in the cohort were predominantly white British and more often female, and clonal diversity was possibly underestimated. Reportedly, close to half of spike-specific TCRs are directed against unmutated variant regions.

Germline assignment: CDR1 DFQATT and CDR2 SNEGSKA (reference sequence). J lost 3 bases, V lost 8 bases, and 1 base had no gene match. CDR3 size: 11 residues. Note on this clone: Its specificity is unknown.

Libraries were prepared by immunoSEQ multiplex PCR; TCRdb keeps only in-frame clonotypes and omits some of them. The sample includes fewer than 110,000 clones, 70% to 90% of them seen just once. The receptor was derived from an adult in good health. The rearrangement uses TRBV20-1 and TRBJ2-7; 10 bases agree with TRBD2. This specimen consisted of peripheral blood, obtained on day 0 of AZD1222 vaccination. CDR3 sequence: CSWTSGYEQYF. CDR3 bases: TGCAGTTGGACTAGCGGCTACGAGCAGTACTTC.